Listed here are 24 T cell receptor beta chains from one sample, sequenced in a study of blood T cells in healthy people across ages. Combining a sample-barcoded 5' primer with a J-beta primer mix, a second PCR ran for 7 to 11 cycles. Each CDR3 protein is one row after TCRdb ran MiXCR on the 5' RACE reads. The sample records fewer than 2,000,000 distinct CDR3 sequences, approximately 39% being singletons. Sample: blood. These receptors all stem from a human donor in good health.

This clonotype was recorded a few times. This chain connects TRBV5-1 to TRBJ2-1, with TRBD1 identical over 10 bases. The J segment lost 3 bases and the V segment lost 4 bases, leaving 7 bases of the junction unmatched. This CDR3 is built from 16 residues. Germline CDR1 reads SGHRS; CDR2 reads YFSETQ. The CDR3 is CASSTRQGANYNEQFF. DNA of the CDR3: TGCGCCAGCAGCACTAGACAGGGGGCGAACTACAATGAGCAGTTCTTC.

Only a few counts were recorded for this clonotype. CDR3 sequence reads: CASSAGTGMGGGEETQYF. The CDR3 nucleotides are TGTGCCAGCAGCGCCGGGACAGGGATGGGGGGAGGCGAAGAGACCCAGTACTTC. The chain joins TRBV7-2 to TRBJ2-5, with TRBD1 identical over 9 bases. The germline V gene encodes CDR1 SGHTA and CDR2 FQGNSA. With 5 bases clipped from V and 3 bases from J, the junction kept 16 bases outside the gene matches. There are 18 residues in the CDR3. Full variable domain (outside the CDR3, taken from reference TRBV7-2 and TRBJ2-5): GAGVSQSPSNKVTEKGKDVELRCDPISGHTALYWYRQSLGQGLEFLIYFQGNSAPDKSGLPSDRFSAERTGGSVSTLTIQRTQQEDSAVYLCASSAGTGMGGGEETQYFGPGTRLLVL.

The gene calls are TRBV29-1 and TRBJ2-3, with 8 positions matching TRBD2. The CDR3 covers 14 residues. The J segment lost 5 bases and the V segment lost 1 base, leaving 5 bases of the junction unmatched. Germline CDR1 SQVTM, CDR2 ANQGSEA. As DNA, the CDR3 is TGCAGCGTTGAAGGAAGCGGGGGCCTAGATACGCAGTATTTT. Its protein is CSVEGSGGLDTQYF.

The V gene is TRBV7-2, the J gene TRBJ1-2; D is ambiguous. Between the trimmed V and J ends, which lost 3 bases and 2 bases, there was a span of 13 bases. This CDR3 has 15 amino acids. In germline, CDR1 is SGHTA, CDR2 FQGNSA. The CDR3 coding sequence is TGTGCCAGCAGCTTGGTTGGTTGGCAGAACTATGGCTACACCTTC. Its protein product is CASSLVGWQNYGYTF.

The chain recombines TRBV3-1 with TRBJ2-1; D uncertain. The germline CDR1 and CDR2 sequences are LGHDT and YNNKEL (reference sequence). Deletions cut 0 bases from V and 10 bases from J, with 7 bases between. The CDR3 loop spans 12 amino acids. CDR3 loop: CASSQELTEQFF. CDR3 nucleotides: TGTGCCAGCAGCCAAGAATTAACGGAGCAGTTCTTC.

This clonotype was seen at least ten times. This chain uses TRBV7-9 with TRBJ2-1; 11 bases match TRBD2. The CDR3 consists of 17 residues. The junction had 5 bases not matched to a gene; V was cut back by 0 bases and J by 4 bases. The germline V gene has CDR1 SEHNR and CDR2 FQNEAQ (reference sequence). The CDR3 DNA reads as TGTGCCAGCAGCTTAGCCCAGACTAGCGGGGATTACAATGAGCAGTTCTTC. Translation: CASSLAQTSGDYNEQFF.

This clonotype was detected only a few times. A much larger clone is a single base away; this may be a read error. This chain links TRBV20-1 with TRBJ2-1; TRBD2 matches at 13 bases. The assigned J gene may be wrong: the sequence end matches TRBJ2-7 better. Looked up from germline, CDR1 is DFQATT and CDR2 is SNEGSKA (reference sequence). CDR3 length equals 16 residues. The CDR3 DNA is TGCAGTGCTAGAGATCAACTAGCGGGGGGGTACAATGAGCAGTACTTC. Translated, it gives CSARDQLAGGYNEQYF.

As regards this clonotype: The junction differs from germline at one of its ends, possibly a read error. For the CDR3, the DNA is TGTGCCAGCAGCTTAGCGGGAGGTGGAAGCTCCTGCGAGCAGTACTTC. This translates into CASSLAGGGSSCEQYF. This chain joins TRBV7-2 and TRBJ2-7; weak D call: TRBD2 (6 bases). The germline gives CDR1 SGHTA, CDR2 FQGNSA. There are 16 residues in the CDR3.

This sequence joins TRBV12-3 or TRBV12-4 and TRBJ1-6; unclear D gene. The CDR3 runs to 13 residues. Trimming left V 6 bases short and J 5 bases short, with 8 bases between. DNA of the CDR3: TGTGCCAGCAGCTCAGTTAATAATTCACCCCTCCACTTT. Translation gives CASSSVNNSPLHF.

The chain carries TRBV5-1 and TRBJ2-5, with 9 bases that match TRBD2. Germline assignment: CDR1 SGHRS and CDR2 YFSETQ. Trimming removed 0 bases from V and 1 base from J; junction bases left unmatched: 4. The CDR3 extends over 16 amino acids. Written as DNA, the CDR3 is TGCGCCAGCAGCTTGGCCGCTAGCGGGACCCAAGAGACCCAGTACTTC. This gives the protein CASSLAASGTQETQYF.

CDR3 in amino acids: CASNGEGEHEQYF. CDR3 coding DNA: TGTGCCAGCAATGGCGAAGGGGAGCACGAGCAGTACTTC. The chain couples TRBV5-6 to TRBJ2-7; perhaps D is TRBD1 or TRBD2 (5 bases each). V lost 6 bases to trimming and J lost 5 bases, with 15 bases between them. The CDR3 consists of 13 residues. Germline V gives CDR1 SGHDT, CDR2 YYEEEE.

V and J are TRBV12-3 or TRBV12-4 and TRBJ2-3; 10 positions agree with TRBD1. V lost 6 bases, J lost 1 base, and 7 bases stayed unmatched. The CDR3 consists of 16 residues. CDR3: CASRASGTGGTDTQYF. The CDR3 region has the DNA TGTGCCAGCAGGGCCTCCGGGACAGGGGGCACAGATACGCAGTATTTT.

The chain links TRBV11-2 to TRBJ2-7; TRBD2 matches 11 bases. The CDR3 has 16 residues. Germline CDR1 is SGHAT and CDR2 is FQNNGV. The J segment lost 4 bases and the V segment lost 4 bases, leaving 9 bases of the junction unmatched. This CDR3 reads CASSSKTSGVIYEQYF. The CDR3 DNA follows: TGTGCCAGCAGCTCCAAGACTAGCGGGGTTATTTACGAGCAGTACTTC.

This clonotype was observed a handful of times. The chain combines TRBV12-3 or TRBV12-4 with TRBJ2-3; 7 bases map to TRBD1. The junction had 2 bases not matched to a gene; V was cut back by 4 bases and J by 1 base. CDR3 length equals 14 residues. CDR3 coding DNA: TGTGCCAGCAGTTACCAGGGGGGCACAGATACGCAGTATTTT. This translates into CASSYQGGTDTQYF.

The CDR3, as DNA: TGTGCCAGCAGCCTGGGTAGATACAATGAGCAGTACTTC. Protein sequence: CASSLGRYNEQYF. The rearrangement links TRBV7-2 to TRBJ2-4, with unresolved D. The CDR3 runs to 13 residues. CDR1 and CDR2 from the germline V gene are SGHTA and FQGNSA. V was pared by 5 bases and J by 13 bases, with 18 bases between.

The rearrangement joins TRBV24-1 to TRBJ2-1; a possible D gene is TRBD1 (6 bases). Trimming took off 3 bases at V and 6 bases at J, with 11 bases between the two ends. This CDR3 spans 14 amino acids. CDR1 and CDR2 (germline): KGHDR, SFDVKD. The CDR3 nucleotides read TGTGCCACCAGTGATGTCAACAGGGCCAATGAGCAGTTCTTC. Its protein product is CATSDVNRANEQFF.

A single count supports this clonotype. This sequence joins TRBV28 and TRBJ2-5; 10 bases are shared with TRBD2. The end of the DNA fits TRBJ2-7 better, so the J call may be wrong. The germline V gene has CDR1 MDHEN and CDR2 SYDVKM. CDR3 size: 16 residues. CDR3 protein: CASSLYIAGGDYEQYF. The CDR3 coding sequence is TGTGCCAGCAGTTTATATATAGCGGGGGGCGACTACGAGCAGTACTTC.

V is TRBV5-1 and J is TRBJ1-1; D might be TRBD1 (6 bases). The CDR3 covers 14 residues. V dropped 0 bases and J dropped 6 bases, with 12 bases sitting between them. Per germline, CDR1 SGHRS and CDR2 YFSETQ. The CDR3 DNA reads as TGCGCCAGCAGCTTGGGGGGGGCTGGCGCTGAAGCTTTCTTT. Amino acids: CASSLGGAGAEAFF.

This clonotype was found once. The V gene is TRBV3-1, the J gene TRBJ2-1, with TRBD2 as a possible D gene (6 bases). Trimming took 4 bases from V and 6 from J, leaving 13 bases between them. The CDR3 spans 14 residues. Germline V gene data show CDR1 as LGHDT and CDR2 as YNNKEL (reference sequence). The CDR3 nucleotides read TGTGCCAGCAGCCCCAGGGACTTATCCAATGAGCAGTTCTTC. Translation: CASSPRDLSNEQFF.

This clonotype was seen more than once but under ten times. This sequence joins TRBV5-1 and TRBJ2-1; 12 bases agree with TRBD2. After removal of 1 base from V and 7 bases from J, the junction contained 6 bases not matched to a gene. The CDR3 contains 16 residues. In germline, CDR1 is SGHRS, CDR2 YFSETQ. CDR3: CASSLTTSGGPNEQFF. Here the CDR3 DNA reads TGCGCCAGCAGCTTGACGACTAGCGGGGGTCCTAATGAGCAGTTCTTC.

This clonotype was seen a few times. The chain uses TRBV7-2 and TRBJ2-1, with 8 positions matching TRBD2. The junction had 6 bases not matched to a gene; V was cut back by 4 bases and J by 4 bases. The CDR3 extends over 15 amino acids. Germline V lookup: CDR1 SGHTA, CDR2 FQGNSA. CDR3 in amino acids: CASSSLRGGYNEQFF. The CDR3 DNA follows: TGTGCCAGCAGCTCCCTCCGGGGGGGGTACAATGAGCAGTTCTTC. Combining the CDR3 with reference TRBV7-2 and TRBJ2-1 gives the whole variable domain GAGVSQSPSNKVTEKGKDVELRCDPISGHTALYWYRQSLGQGLEFLIYFQGNSAPDKSGLPSDRFSAERTGGSVSTLTIQRTQQEDSAVYLCASSSLRGGYNEQFFGPGTRLTVL.

The chain is built from TRBV15 and TRBJ2-6; D is undetermined. With 7 bases removed from V and 4 bases from J, the gap between germline ends came to 14 bases. The CDR3 has 15 amino acids. The germline gives CDR1 LNHNV, CDR2 YYDKDF (reference sequence). The CDR3 region is CATNMGKAGANVLTF. DNA for the CDR3: TGTGCCACCAACATGGGGAAAGCAGGGGCCAACGTCCTGACTTTC.

Regarding this clonotype: The junction and the germline gene differ at one end; a read error may be behind it. This chain joins TRBV12-3 or TRBV12-4 and TRBJ1-1; D remains ambiguous. This CDR3 is 11 amino acids long. CDR3 sequence reads: CAGSFLNEAFF. The CDR3 region has the DNA TGTGCCGGCAGTTTCCTTAATGAAGCTTTCTTT.

This chain uses TRBV6-6 with TRBJ1-1, with TRBD1 matching 7 bases. The V gene's germline CDR1 is MNHNY and CDR2 SVGAGI (reference sequence). The CDR3 runs 14 residues. J gave up 0 bases and V 10 bases, and 8 bases lay outside the gene matches. CDR3 protein: CATLRQGLNTEAFF. The CDR3 coding sequence is TGTGCCACCTTACGACAGGGATTGAACACTGAAGCTTTCTTT.